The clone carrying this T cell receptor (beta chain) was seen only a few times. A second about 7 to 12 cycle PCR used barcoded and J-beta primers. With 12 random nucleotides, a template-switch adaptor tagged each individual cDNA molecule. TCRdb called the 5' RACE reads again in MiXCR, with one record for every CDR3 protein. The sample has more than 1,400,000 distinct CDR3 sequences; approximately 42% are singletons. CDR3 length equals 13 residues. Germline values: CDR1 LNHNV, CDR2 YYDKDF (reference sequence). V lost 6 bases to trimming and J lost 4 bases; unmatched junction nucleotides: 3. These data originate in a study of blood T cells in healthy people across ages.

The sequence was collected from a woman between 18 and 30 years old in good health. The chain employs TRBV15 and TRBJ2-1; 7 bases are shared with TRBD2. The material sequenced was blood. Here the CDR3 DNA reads TGTGCCACCAGGGGAGGGTTGTACAATGAGCAGTTCTTC. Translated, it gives CATRGGLYNEQFF.